The 22 T cell receptor beta chains in this list originate from one sample, sequenced in a study of blood T cell repertoires in COVID-19. Some clones are missing from TCRdb's copy, which holds only in-frame ones; the method was immunoSEQ multiplex PCR. There are about 220,000 clones in the sample; 85% to 90% occur only once, and approximately 10% lies in the top ten. Sequencing was performed on peripheral blood. The receptors come from a woman in her forties or fifties with COVID-19, enrolled during active disease.

The V gene is TRBV9, the J gene TRBJ2-3; a possible D gene is TRBD1 (6 bases). This CDR3 spans 15 amino acids. The germline V and J ends were trimmed by 2 bases and 1 base, with 11 bases remaining between them. Germline assignment: CDR1 SGDLS and CDR2 YYNGEE. CDR3 nucleotides: TGTGCCAGCAGCGTCGATTACAGGGGCACAGATACGCAGTATTTT. Residues: CASSVDYRGTDTQYF.

The CDR3 here is CASSRAGVHEQFF. The CDR3, as DNA: TGTGCCAGTAGCCGAGCGGGGGTTCATGAGCAGTTCTTC. The genes are TRBV19 and TRBJ2-1, with TRBD2 matching 8 bases. J lost 8 bases, V lost 6 bases, and 6 bases had no gene match. The CDR3 consists of 13 residues. Germline CDR1 and CDR2: LNHDA and SQIVND (reference sequence).

The chain carries TRBV5-6 and TRBJ2-3; D is perhaps TRBD1 (5 bases). This CDR3 spans 15 amino acids. The V and J ends lost 1 base and 0 bases respectively, with 9 bases between them. Germline V gives CDR1 SGHDT, CDR2 YYEEEE. DNA of the CDR3: TGTGCCAGCAGCTTGATAGACAGAAGCACAGATACGCAGTATTTT. This codes for CASSLIDRSTDTQYF.

The chain couples TRBV7-6 to TRBJ2-1; 14 bases map to TRBD2. Germline V gene data show CDR1 as SGHVS and CDR2 as FNYEAQ. This CDR3 is built from 17 residues. Trimming took 5 bases from V and 5 from J; bases not matched to a gene: 8. As DNA, the CDR3 is TGTGCCAGCAGCCTAGGACTAGCGGGGGGTTGGGACAATGAGCAGTTCTTC. This codes for CASSLGLAGGWDNEQFF.

The CDR3 loop reads CASRLAGTGNQPQHF. CDR3 coding DNA: TGTGCCAGCAGGTTAGCAGGGACAGGCAATCAGCCCCAGCATTTT. The rearrangement joins TRBV6-5 to TRBJ1-5; TRBD1 matches at 7 bases. Germline-derived CDR1 and CDR2 are MNHEY and SVGAGI. The V segment lost 6 bases and the J segment 2 bases; nucleotides outside the gene matches: 7. The CDR3 spans 15 residues.

V usage is TRBV19 and J usage is TRBJ2-7, with 8 bases matching TRBD1. V gave up 9 bases and J gave up 5 bases; unmatched junction bases: 6. The CDR3 runs 12 residues. Germline V gives CDR1 LNHDA, CDR2 SQIVND (reference sequence). CDR3 residues: CASGQGENEQYF. In nucleotides, the CDR3 is TGTGCCAGCGGACAGGGAGAAAACGAGCAGTACTTC.

This chain links TRBV19 with TRBJ2-3; 11 positions match TRBD1. Germline V lookup: CDR1 LNHDA, CDR2 SQIVND (reference sequence). The CDR3 loop spans 15 amino acids. V shed 7 bases, J shed 6 bases, and the junction held 9 bases outside the gene matches. The CDR3 sequence is CASTPGQGASDTQYF. The CDR3 DNA reads as TGTGCCAGTACCCCCGGACAGGGGGCGTCGGATACGCAGTATTTT.

The chain has TRBV3-1 (or the pseudogene TRBV3-2) and TRBJ2-7; 11 nucleotides match TRBD1. This CDR3 comprises 15 residues. V trimming: 4 bases; J trimming: 7 bases; junction bases outside the gene matches: 9. Germline lookup yields CDR1 LGHDT and CDR2 YNNKEL (reference sequence). The CDR3 bases are TGTGCCAGCAGCCCCCGGGACAGGGGGTTTGGGGAGCAGTACTTC. Its translation: CASSPRDRGFGEQYF.

This sequence joins TRBV10-3 and TRBJ2-2; a weak D match, TRBD1 (6 bases). This CDR3 is built from 15 residues. Trimming cost V 4 bases and J 6 bases, with 15 bases left between them. Germline CDR1 and CDR2: ENHRY and SYGVKD. CDR3 sequence reads: CAISAPGHYAGELFF. The CDR3 nucleotides read TGTGCCATCAGTGCACCGGGACACTACGCCGGGGAGCTGTTTTTT.

The chain links TRBV19 to TRBJ1-6, with TRBD1 identical over 11 bases. The CDR3 runs to 15 residues. V was clipped by 7 bases and J by 9 bases; unmatched bases: 8. The germline CDR1 and CDR2 sequences are LNHDA and SQIVND (reference sequence). The CDR3 here is CASTPGQGAGSPLHF. The CDR3 region has the DNA TGTGCCAGTACCCCAGGACAGGGGGCAGGTTCACCCCTCCACTTT.

The chain links TRBV27 to TRBJ1-2; weak D call: TRBD1 (5 bases). The germline V gene has CDR1 MNHEY and CDR2 SMNVEV (reference sequence). The V end was cut by 4 bases, the J end by 8 bases, with 14 bases between. There are 13 residues in the CDR3. The CDR3 nucleotides are TGTGCCAGCAGTTCCCGTATGGGGGGAGGCTACACCTTC. It codes for CASSSRMGGGYTF.

This clone was recorded only once. The chain carries TRBV2 and TRBJ2-5, with 7 bases matching TRBD1. The CDR3 spans 14 residues. Germline V gene lookup returns CDR1 SNHLY and CDR2 FYNNEI. The ends lost 7 bases at V and 5 bases at J; junction bases unmatched: 10. CDR3 region: CASKSSTGEETQYF. CDR3 nucleotide sequence: TGTGCCAGCAAATCAAGTACAGGGGAGGAGACCCAGTACTTC. Full variable domain (outside the CDR3, taken from reference TRBV2 and TRBJ2-5): EPEVTQTPSHQVTQMGQEVILRCVPISNHLYFYWYRQILGQKVEFLVSFYNNEISEKSEIFDDQFSVERPDGSNFTLKIRSTKLEDSAMYFCASKSSTGEETQYFGPGTRLLVL.

The chain uses TRBV14 and TRBJ2-7; the D gene is possibly TRBD1 (6 bases). The germline V and J ends were trimmed by 3 bases and 3 bases, with 30 bases remaining between them. The CDR3 runs 20 residues. The germline CDR1 and CDR2 sequences are SGHDN and FVKESK. Written as DNA, the CDR3 is TGTGCCAGCAGCCAGATCAACAGGGTTGTGAGTAGGGGGATATTCTACGAGCAGTACGTC. Translation: CASSQINRVVSRGIFYEQYV.

The rearrangement uses TRBV10-3 and TRBJ1-2; 9 positions agree with TRBD1. Germline CDR1 reads ENHRY; CDR2 reads SYGVKD. The CDR3 runs 13 residues. The V segment lost 7 bases and the J segment 6 bases; nucleotides outside the gene matches: 6. CDR3 in amino acids: CAITRDRVNGYTF. The CDR3 nucleotides are TGTGCCATCACCCGGGACAGGGTAAATGGCTACACCTTC.

The chain combines TRBV7-3 with TRBJ1-1; possible D gene TRBD1, 6 bases. The V gene's germline CDR1 is SGHTA and CDR2 FQGTGA. This CDR3 contains 16 residues. V dropped 5 bases and J dropped 0 bases, with 16 bases sitting between them. This chain's CDR3 is CASSQGGQIMNTEAFF. In nucleotides, the CDR3 is TGTGCCAGCAGCCAAGGCGGACAGATTATGAACACTGAAGCTTTCTTT.

This clone came up a few times. The chain uses TRBV29-1 and TRBJ1-4, with D possibly being TRBD1 (5 bases). The CDR3 has 14 amino acids. Germline-derived CDR1 and CDR2 are SQVTM and ANQGSEA. The ends were cut back, 1 base at V and 7 bases at J, with 13 bases in the middle. The CDR3 reads CSVEVGGGGEKLFF. The CDR3 DNA reads TGCAGCGTTGAAGTAGGCGGGGGTGGTGAAAAACTGTTTTTT.

This chain uses TRBV6-7 with TRBJ1-5; TRBD1 is a possible D gene (6 bases). TRBV6-7 has ORF status, its function being uncertain. This CDR3 region has 13 residues. Trimming left V 5 bases short and J 5 bases short, with 10 bases between. CDR3 nucleotides: TGTGCCAGCAGTGCTACAGGGTATCAGCCCCAGCATTTT. Its translation is CASSATGYQPQHF.

J is TRBJ2-3 and V is TRBV6-5; 9 positions agree with TRBD2. The CDR3 consists of 15 residues. Germline assignment: CDR1 MNHEY and CDR2 SVGAGI. With V trimmed by 6 bases and J by 11 bases, 15 bases remained unmatched. This CDR3 reads CASRLAGAPSGRQYF. In DNA, the CDR3 is TGTGCCAGCAGATTAGCGGGGGCCCCCTCGGGGAGGCAGTATTTT.

The chain couples TRBV28 to TRBJ1-2; 8 bases map to TRBD1. This CDR3 has 16 residues. V dropped 7 bases and J dropped 1; count of bases not matched to a gene: 11. CDR1 and CDR2 (germline): MDHEN, SYDVKM. The CDR3 DNA reads TGTGCCAGCATTCCGGACAGGGACCTTAGTAACTATGGCTACACCTTC. It codes for CASIPDRDLSNYGYTF.

The chain joins TRBV27 to TRBJ1-1; 7 nucleotides match TRBD1. With V trimmed by 6 bases and J by 8 bases, 12 bases remained unmatched. From germline, CDR1 is MNHEY and CDR2 SMNVEV (reference sequence). This CDR3 comprises 14 residues. CDR3 region: CASRGFLGGEEAFF. The CDR3 DNA is TGTGCCAGCAGGGGGTTTTTAGGGGGCGAAGAAGCTTTCTTT.

The chain joins TRBV5-1 to TRBJ1-2, with TRBD1 matching over 10 bases. The CDR3 extends over 14 amino acids. V lost 0 bases and J lost 7; bases outside the gene matches: 3. Germline CDR1 and CDR2: SGHRS and YFSETQ. In DNA form, the CDR3 reads TGCGCCAGCAGCTTGGTCGGGACAGGGGTTGGCTACACCTTC. This sequence encodes CASSLVGTGVGYTF.

This chain uses TRBV6-5 with TRBJ1-2, with TRBD1 as a possible D gene (6 bases). The CDR3 totals 15 residues. Deletions cut 6 bases from V and 2 bases from J, with 16 bases between. Germline V gene lookup returns CDR1 MNHEY and CDR2 SVGAGI. The CDR3 region has the DNA TGTGCCAGCAGCAACCCCGGGACACAAAACTATGGCTACACCTTC. Translation: CASSNPGTQNYGYTF.